This TCR beta chain comes out of a study of metastatic and nonmetastatic thyroid tumors. Study context: It was across blood and tumor or nodule tissue from malignant and benign thyroid patients that repertoires were compared. Study-level results: Malignant thyroid tumors reportedly exceeded benign nodules significantly in TCR beta diversity, with the difference appearing in blood and tumor.

Thyroid surgery was performed in patients who had received no treatment beforehand. This clone has at least ten counts. Its matching antigen is unknown. Per the authors' pipeline: Variation in CDR3 across clinicopathological groups served as the basis for constructing a distant-metastasis classifier in papillary thyroid cancer. TCRdb re-called clones from the PCR reads using MiXCR. These V and J calls are TCRdb output, not the study's own analysis. The repertoire holds approximately 32,000 clones, with 20% to 25% as singletons. The CDR3 has 15 residues. Trimming took 4 bases from V and 4 from J; bases not matched to a gene: 8. The germline V gene encodes CDR1 MGHDK and CDR2 SYGVNS.

The V and J genes are TRBV25-1 and TRBJ2-7, with 9 bases lining up with TRBD2. The sequenced sample was tumor tissue. The TCR originated in a male donor with papillary thyroid cancer or a benign thyroid nodule (not recorded which). Some clones in this sample may be carry-over from other donors' samples. The CDR3 spells CASSVAGVTWYEQYF. CDR3 bases: TGTGCCAGCAGTGTAGCGGGAGTTACATGGTACGAGCAGTACTTC.